The T cell receptor beta chain described here comes from a study of blood T cell repertoires in COVID-19. Turning to the study itself: Researchers got acute and convalescent COVID-19 samples from the United States, Italy and Spain.

The trim removed 5 bases at V and 6 bases at J, leaving 14 bases unmatched. Germline CDR1 reads MNHNY; CDR2 reads SVGAGI (reference sequence). The length of the CDR3 is 16 residues. Original handling: From reference gene primer amplification, estimates of nucleated cell counts were derived. Only in-frame clones appear in the TCRdb table, and some are missing; sequencing was by immunoSEQ multiplex PCR. V and J calls plus clone size are reproduced from that table; the DNA served to infer D and trimming. Of fewer than 200,000 clones in the sample, about 88% were seen once. Sequenced material: PBMCs or T cells enriched from blood (not recorded which). The chain recombines TRBV6-6 with TRBJ1-1; 8 nucleotides align to TRBD1. The sequence was obtained from a human donor with acute COVID-19. The donor label of this sample is uncertain. CDR3 protein: CASSGSKDRARAEAFF. The CDR3 bases are TGTGCCAGCAGTGGCAGCAAGGACAGGGCTCGTGCTGAAGCTTTCTTT.